These 28 T cell receptor beta chains originate from one sample sequenced in a study of technical replicates of blood from a few donors. Produced via immunoSEQ multiplex PCR; TCRdb's table is partial and in-frame only. The top ten clones hold about 4.5% of a sample with under 75,000 clones, more than 85% of them seen once. The sample was PBMCs. The receptors derive from a human donor in good health. Some clones in this sample may be carry-over from other donors' samples.

CDR3 nucleotide sequence: TGCGCCAGCAGCCCCGGACTAGCTGCAGATACGCAGTATTTT. This encodes CASSPGLAADTQYF. The J gene is TRBJ2-3, the V gene TRBV5-1; 8 positions agree with TRBD2. The CDR3 is made up of 14 amino acids. CDR1 SGHRS and CDR2 YFSETQ come from the germline V gene. The ends lost 4 bases at V and 4 bases at J; junction bases unmatched: 5. The full variable domain, with the rest looked up from reference TRBV5-1 and TRBJ2-3, is KAGVTQTPRYLIKTRGQQVTLSCSPISGHRSVSWYQQTPGQGLQFLFEYFSETQRNKGNFPGRFSGRQFSNSRSEMNVSTLELGDSALYLCASSPGLAADTQYFGPGTRLTVL.

This chain uses TRBV7-8 with TRBJ2-7, with D possibly being TRBD2 (6 bases). There are 15 residues in the CDR3. Per the germline V gene, CDR1 is SGHVS and CDR2 is FQNEAQ. The V and J ends lost 3 bases and 3 bases respectively, with 15 bases between them. The CDR3 region is CASSFSGAIGYEQYF. The CDR3 bases are TGTGCCAGCAGCTTTAGCGGAGCGATTGGCTACGAGCAGTACTTC.

This chain links TRBV6-1 with TRBJ2-1, with D possibly TRBD2 on 6 matching bases. The CDR3 spans 15 residues. The germline CDR1 and CDR2 sequences are MNHNS and SASEGT. Trimming left V 5 bases short and J 5 bases short, with 16 bases between. The CDR3 coding sequence is TGTGCCAGCAGTTTGACCGGGACTCACAACAATGAGCAGTTCTTC. Translating it yields CASSLTGTHNNEQFF.

This sequence joins TRBV2 and TRBJ1-6; no clear D gene. Germline-derived CDR1 and CDR2 are SNHLY and FYNNEI. This CDR3 region has 13 residues. V dropped 8 bases and J dropped 7 bases, with 12 bases sitting between them. This CDR3 is CASLRQVNSPLHF. For the CDR3, the DNA is TGTGCCAGCCTCCGACAAGTAAATTCACCCCTCCACTTT. Complete variable domain (other parts from reference TRBV2 and TRBJ1-6): EPEVTQTPSHQVTQMGQEVILRCVPISNHLYFYWYRQILGQKVEFLVSFYNNEISEKSEIFDDQFSVERPDGSNFTLKIRSTKLEDSAMYFCASLRQVNSPLHFGNGTRLTVT.

The rearrangement joins TRBV5-1 to TRBJ2-2; 10 nucleotides agree with TRBD2. The germline V gene has CDR1 SGHRS and CDR2 YFSETQ. Trimming removed 0 bases from V and 2 bases from J; junction bases left unmatched: 7. This CDR3 comprises 18 residues. The CDR3 here is CASSLVWLAGANTGELFF. The CDR3 nucleotides read TGCGCCAGCAGCTTGGTGTGGCTAGCGGGGGCTAACACCGGGGAGCTGTTTTTT.

The chain employs TRBV7-8 and TRBJ2-2, with 10 bases aligning to TRBD2. Germline assignment: CDR1 SGHVS and CDR2 FQNEAQ. V was pared by 6 bases and J by 5 bases, with 6 bases of the junction left unmatched. The CDR3 covers 15 residues. CDR3 sequence reads: CASRASGSETGELFF. CDR3 DNA: TGTGCCAGCAGGGCTAGCGGGAGCGAAACCGGGGAGCTGTTTTTT.

The chain uses TRBV18 and TRBJ1-4, with D possibly TRBD1 on 5 matching bases. Trimming shortened V by 4 bases and J by 0 bases, and 6 bases separated the two germline ends. Germline V gives CDR1 KGHSH, CDR2 LQKENI. The CDR3 extends over 14 amino acids. The CDR3 spells CASSRTTTNEKLFF. CDR3 nucleotide sequence: TGTGCCAGCTCACGGACAACAACTAATGAAAAACTGTTTTTT.

The gene calls are TRBV7-2 and TRBJ1-2; D call uncertain. CDR3 length equals 13 residues. CDR1 is SGHTA, CDR2 FQGNSA, per germline. Trimming stripped 3 bases from V and 3 bases from J, with 8 bases between. This CDR3 is CASSFGLDYGYTF. CDR3 DNA: TGTGCCAGCAGCTTTGGACTAGACTATGGCTACACCTTC. Full variable domain (rest looked up from reference TRBV7-2 and TRBJ1-2): GAGVSQSPSNKVTEKGKDVELRCDPISGHTALYWYRQSLGQGLEFLIYFQGNSAPDKSGLPSDRFSAERTGGSVSTLTIQRTQQEDSAVYLCASSFGLDYGYTFGSGTRLTVV.

This sequence joins TRBV7-3 and TRBJ2-7, with TRBD2 matching over 7 bases. The CDR3 has 13 residues. Germline CDR1 reads SGHTA; CDR2 reads FQGTGA. With V trimmed by 6 bases and J by 0 bases, 2 bases remained unmatched. The DNA of the CDR3 is TGTGCCAGCAGTCCTAGCGGCTCCTACGAGCAGTACTTC. Translated, it gives CASSPSGSYEQYF. The full variable domain, completed using reference TRBV7-3 and TRBJ2-7, is GAGVSQTPSNKVTEKGKYVELRCDPISGHTALYWYRQSLGQGPEFLIYFQGTGAADDSGLPNDRFFAVRPEGSVSTLKIQRTERGDSAVYLCASSPSGSYEQYFGPGTRLTVT.

The rearrangement uses TRBV7-3 and TRBJ2-1; 8 nucleotides align to TRBD2. The germline CDR1 and CDR2 sequences are SGHTA and FQGTGA. Trimming cost V 4 bases and J 15 bases; bases outside gene matches: 11. The CDR3 consists of 13 residues. CDR3 loop: CASSSDRERGRFF. Written as DNA, the CDR3 is TGTGCCAGCAGCTCGGACCGGGAGCGGGGGCGGTTCTTC.

The rearrangement links TRBV19 to TRBJ1-2, with TRBD1 as a possible D gene (6 bases). There are 15 residues in the CDR3. The germline V gene encodes CDR1 LNHDA and CDR2 SQIVND (reference sequence). Trimming cost V 6 bases and J 2 bases, with 16 bases left between them. The CDR3: CASSLRGRGNYGYTF. The CDR3 bases are TGTGCCAGTAGCTTAAGGGGAAGGGGGAACTATGGCTACACCTTC.

The sample holds one count of this clone. The V call is TRBV19, the J call TRBJ1-6, with 8 positions matching TRBD1. With V trimmed by 7 bases and J by 14 bases, 13 bases remained unmatched. Looked up from germline, CDR1 is LNHDA and CDR2 is SQIVND (reference sequence). The CDR3 loop spans 14 amino acids. The CDR3 coding sequence is TGTGCCAGTAACTCGGGACAGGTACGCGGAGCCCTCCACTTT. It is translated as CASNSGQVRGALHF.

The chain employs TRBV6-1 and TRBJ2-7; possible D gene TRBD1, 7 bases. The CDR3 contains 15 residues. The germline gives CDR1 MNHNS, CDR2 SASEGT. Between the trimmed V and J ends, which lost 0 bases and 6 bases, there was a span of 15 bases. In DNA form, the CDR3 reads TGTGCCAGCAGTGAAGCGAGGAGGGGGCGAGGCGAGCAGTACTTC. Its translation is CASSEARRGRGEQYF.

This sequence joins TRBV4-1 and TRBJ2-2; D is perhaps TRBD2 (5 bases). CDR3 length equals 16 residues. V lost 1 base, J lost 6 bases, and 15 bases lay in between. Germline lookup yields CDR1 MGHRA and CDR2 YSYEKL. CDR3 DNA sequence: TGCGCCAGCAGCCAAGTAGCGTCCTCCAACCCCGGGGAGCTGTTTTTT. It encodes CASSQVASSNPGELFF.

The chain employs TRBV6-5 and TRBJ2-5; 10 bases align to TRBD2. Germline V gene data show CDR1 as MNHEY and CDR2 as SVGAGI. Trimming removed 6 bases from V and 6 bases from J; junction bases left unmatched: 10. CDR3 size: 15 residues. This CDR3 is CASRVAASGRQTQYF. The CDR3 nucleotides read TGTGCCAGCAGAGTTGCGGCTAGCGGGAGACAGACCCAGTACTTC.

V is TRBV10-3 and J is TRBJ1-1; TRBD1 matches at 8 bases. Unmatched junction bases numbered 8, after V lost 4 bases and J lost 1 base. CDR3 size: 16 residues. Germline V gives CDR1 ENHRY, CDR2 SYGVKD. CDR3 sequence (DNA): TGTGCCATCAGTGGTTCAGGGGGCAAGCGGAACACTGAAGCTTTCTTT. Protein sequence: CAISGSGGKRNTEAFF.

The CDR3 DNA reads TGCAGCGTTGGACAGGTCAAACCCTACAATGAGCAGTTCTTC. This sequence encodes CSVGQVKPYNEQFF. The rearrangement links TRBV29-1 to TRBJ2-1; possible D gene TRBD1, 6 bases. This CDR3 is 14 amino acids long. V was shortened by 4 bases and J by 2 bases, with 12 bases between the two germline ends. Germline loops: CDR1 SQVTM, CDR2 ANQGSEA.

The chain joins TRBV2 to TRBJ2-7, with 7 bases matching TRBD2. V lost 6 bases and J lost 0; bases outside the gene matches: 11. Germline V CDR1 and CDR2: SNHLY, FYNNEI. The CDR3 length is 16 residues. CDR3 sequence (DNA): TGTGCCAGCAGGGGGTCTAGCGGTGATAGCTCCTACGAGCAGTACTTC. Translated, it gives CASRGSSGDSSYEQYF.

This chain connects TRBV28 to TRBJ2-7; D is perhaps TRBD1 (6 bases). Trimming cost V 3 bases and J 5 bases, with 20 bases left between them. Germline lookup yields CDR1 MDHEN and CDR2 SYDVKM. The CDR3 has 16 residues. The CDR3 loop is CASSLGAGSVKHEQYF. The CDR3 DNA reads as TGTGCCAGCAGTTTGGGGGCAGGGAGTGTTAAGCACGAGCAGTACTTC.

The chain carries TRBV4-3 and TRBJ1-2; 8 nucleotides match TRBD1. The CDR3 runs 16 residues. The V segment lost 5 bases and the J segment 4 bases; nucleotides outside the gene matches: 12. Looked up from germline, CDR1 is LGHNA and CDR2 is YSLEER. The CDR3 DNA sequence: TGCGCCAGCAGCACCCACCTAGGACAGGGAATCTATGGCTACACCTTC. Residues: CASSTHLGQGIYGYTF.

The chain is built from TRBV2 and TRBJ1-1, with no clear D. The CDR3 has 13 residues. CDR1 SNHLY and CDR2 FYNNEI come from the germline V gene. V shed 4 bases and J shed 1 base, with 7 bases lying between them. As DNA, the CDR3 is TGTGCCAGCAGTGTTGGAGAGAACACTGAAGCTTTCTTT. It is translated as CASSVGENTEAFF.

The chain combines TRBV27 with TRBJ2-2; 9 bases agree with TRBD1. J gave up 6 bases and V 5 bases, and 1 base lay outside the gene matches. The CDR3 spans 13 residues. Germline lookup yields CDR1 MNHEY and CDR2 SMNVEV (reference sequence). The CDR3 DNA reads TGTGCCAGCAGTCGACAGGGGGCCGGGGAGCTGTTTTTT. Its translation: CASSRQGAGELFF.

The J gene is TRBJ1-6, the V gene TRBV4-1; D perhaps matches TRBD1 (6 bases). CDR1 and CDR2 from the germline V gene are MGHRA and YSYEKL. Trimming stripped 3 bases from V and 9 bases from J, with 12 bases between. The CDR3 has 14 residues. For the CDR3, the DNA is TGCGCCAGCAGCCAGACGGGGGGCGGTTCACCCCTCCACTTT. Encoded protein: CASSQTGGGSPLHF.

CDR3 sequence: CASSSYRGLPYEQYF. The CDR3 coding sequence is TGTGCCAGCAGCTCGTACAGGGGGCTACCCTACGAGCAGTACTTC. The chain couples TRBV7-2 to TRBJ2-7; 9 bases agree with TRBD1. This CDR3 is 15 amino acids long. The V segment lost 4 bases and the J segment 2 bases; nucleotides outside the gene matches: 6. Germline loops: CDR1 SGHTA, CDR2 FQGNSA. The full variable domain, in which reference TRBV7-2 and TRBJ2-7 provide the parts outside the CDR3, is GAGVSQSPSNKVTEKGKDVELRCDPISGHTALYWYRQSLGQGLEFLIYFQGNSAPDKSGLPSDRFSAERTGGSVSTLTIQRTQQEDSAVYLCASSSYRGLPYEQYFGPGTRLTVT.

This clone was seen only once. V and J are TRBV9 and TRBJ2-4; TRBD2 aligns across 10 bases. From germline, CDR1 is SGDLS and CDR2 YYNGEE. The CDR3 consists of 20 residues. V lost 2 bases, J lost 0 bases, and 14 bases stayed unmatched. The CDR3 sequence is CASSVGGAAGGQLAKNIQYF. In DNA, the CDR3 is TGTGCCAGCAGCGTCGGCGGGGCAGCGGGAGGGCAGTTAGCCAAAAACATTCAGTACTTC. The variable domain in full, with the rest retrieved from reference TRBV9 and TRBJ2-4, is DSGVTQTPKHLITATGQRVTLRCSPRSGDLSVYWYQQSLDQGLQFLIQYYNGEERAKGNILERFSAQQFPDLHSELNLSSLELGDSALYFCASSVGGAAGGQLAKNIQYFGAGTRLSVL.

In its sample, this clone was seen a few times. The rearrangement uses TRBV19 and TRBJ2-3, with D uncertain. The CDR3 consists of 12 residues. Germline assignment: CDR1 LNHDA and CDR2 SQIVND (reference sequence). V dropped 6 bases and J dropped 0 bases, with 4 bases sitting between them. This CDR3 is CASRQSTDTQYF. The CDR3 DNA reads TGTGCCAGTAGACAGAGCACAGATACGCAGTATTTT.

The chain carries TRBV6-5 and TRBJ2-7; D is perhaps TRBD1 (5 bases). The germline V gene encodes CDR1 MNHEY and CDR2 SVGAGI. CDR3 size: 15 residues. Trimming pared 0 bases from V and 1 base from J, leaving 10 bases between. In DNA, the CDR3 is TGTGCCAGCAGTTACTCTCCCCGGACATCCTACGAGCAGTACTTC. It is translated as CASSYSPRTSYEQYF.

This sequence joins TRBV10-3 and TRBJ2-5; 7 positions match TRBD2. This CDR3 region has 13 residues. J lost 5 bases, V lost 7 bases, and 7 bases had no gene match. CDR1 is ENHRY, CDR2 SYGVKD, per germline. The CDR3 DNA is TGTGCCATCAAAAGCGGGGAGAAGGAGACCCAGTACTTC. This gives the protein CAIKSGEKETQYF.